The next 9 T cell receptor delta chains were all read from a single sample in a study of human gamma delta and Vdelta1 T cells. Their antigens are not known. TCRdb called clones anew from the PCR reads with CATT. The repertoire holds some 13,000 delta-chain clones, with around 50% as singletons. Specimen: Vdelta1 gamma-delta T cells from blood grown in culture (DOT cells). The receptor set was obtained from a human donor in good health.

The gene calls are TRDV1 and TRDJ1; 9 nucleotides agree with TRDD3. The CDR3 extends over 19 amino acids. Germline V gene sequence: CDR1 TSWWSYY, CDR2 QGS. Unmatched junction bases numbered 19, after V lost 5 bases and J lost 3 bases. CDR3 in DNA: TGTGCTCTTGGGTCCCGATTGGCGCCTATTCTGGGGGATGCCGATAAACTCATCTTT. It translates to CALGSRLAPILGDADKLIF.

This clone was counted a few times. V is TRDV3 and J is TRDJ1; TRDD3 matches at 9 bases. The CDR3 length is 13 residues. With 4 bases clipped from V and 6 bases from J, the junction kept 9 bases outside the gene matches. The germline gives CDR1 TVYSNPD, CDR2 GDNSRS (reference sequence). CDR3 in amino acids: CAYAPGDTHKLIF. Written as DNA, the CDR3 is TGTGCCTACGCACCGGGGGATACCCATAAACTCATCTTT.

The chain has TRDV1 and TRDJ1; possibly TRDD3 for D (10 bases). The CDR3 extends over 23 amino acids. Germline CDR1 is TSWWSYY and CDR2 is QGS. Trimming took off 2 bases at V and 1 base at J, with 35 bases between the two ends. CDR3 sequence: CALGEAAPSYGPGGYCPTDKLIF. In nucleotides, the CDR3 is TGTGCTCTTGGGGAAGCAGCGCCTTCCTACGGTCCTGGGGGATATTGTCCCACCGATAAACTCATCTTT.

The chain has TRDV1 and TRDJ1, with TRDD3 matching 8 bases. Losses at the gene ends were 2 bases for V and 0 bases for J; bases not matched to a gene: 23. This CDR3 spans 22 amino acids. Germline-derived CDR1 and CDR2 are TSWWSYY and QGS. CDR3 loop: CALGESIFLHVGDEEYTDKLIF. As DNA, the CDR3 is TGTGCTCTTGGGGAATCTATCTTCTTACACGTGGGGGATGAAGAGTACACCGATAAACTCATCTTT.

This clone has just a few counts. The chain is built from TRDV1 and TRDJ1; 11 bases line up with TRDD3. The V and J ends lost 5 bases and 1 base, in that order; junction bases with no gene match: 24. The CDR3 is 22 residues long. Germline assignment: CDR1 TSWWSYY and CDR2 QGS. The CDR3, as DNA: TGTGCTCTTGGGAAATCCCAATTCCCGGCTGGGGGATACAAGTTGGGCACCGATAAACTCATCTTT. Translated: CALGKSQFPAGGYKLGTDKLIF.

The chain employs TRDV1 and TRDJ1; TRDD3 aligns across 12 bases. Per the germline V gene, CDR1 is TSWWSYY and CDR2 is QGS. With V trimmed by 7 bases and J by 1 base, 19 bases remained unmatched. The CDR3 consists of 20 residues. CDR3 sequence (DNA): TGTGCTCTTGACAACCCTTCCCCTTCGACTGGGGGATACCGCACCGATAAACTCATCTTT. Amino acid sequence: CALDNPSPSTGGYRTDKLIF.

This clone was counted only a few times. The J gene is TRDJ1, the V gene TRDV1, with D perhaps TRDD3 (6 bases). This CDR3 is built from 18 residues. V was cut by 3 bases and J by 6 bases, with 26 bases left in between. CDR1 is TSWWSYY and CDR2 is QGS in the germline V gene. CDR3 sequence (DNA): TGTGCTCTTGGGGATAAATTCGTGGCTGGGGATCAGCAAAATAAACTCATCTTT. Amino acid sequence: CALGDKFVAGDQQNKLIF.

The chain recombines TRDV3 with TRDJ1; D gene unclear. The CDR3 spans 14 residues. Between the trimmed V and J ends, which lost 4 bases and 3 bases, there was a span of 18 bases. Germline CDR1 TVYSNPD, CDR2 GDNSRS (reference sequence). CDR3 nucleotides: TGTGCCTCCGGCCGGATTTTAGGGGCCGATAAACTCATCTTT. Protein sequence: CASGRILGADKLIF.

The J gene is TRDJ1, the V gene TRDV1, with 10 bases identical to TRDD3. The CDR3 runs to 27 residues. V gave up 0 bases and J gave up 0 bases; unmatched junction bases: 34. Germline values: CDR1 TSWWSYY, CDR2 QGS. The CDR3 nucleotides read TGTGCTCTTGGGGAACTAGGGCTTCCTACGGTTCGGGGGGATACGTGTATAGCCCCCGAGGACACCGATAAACTCATCTTT. It yields the protein CALGELGLPTVRGDTCIAPEDTDKLIF.